The sequence of this TCR beta chain was determined in a study of graft-versus-host responses after intestinal transplantation. Turning to the study itself: Recipients had multivisceral, liver-intestinal, or isolated intestinal transplants. Anti-thymocyte globulin induction preceded about 3 years of tacrolimus and steroid maintenance in all recipients. Study-wide results and caveats: Recipient-marrow GvH clones were detected, some having first appeared in ileum or blood. Early after transplant, HvG clones declined as circulating GvH clones peaked.

The table lists this clone with a few counts. Its matching antigen is unknown. V was pared by 7 bases and J by 3 bases, with 19 bases between. Germline lookup yields CDR1 MDHEN and CDR2 SYDVKM. There are 15 residues in the CDR3. Produced via immunoSEQ multiplex PCR; TCRdb's table is partial and in-frame only. This repertoire shows around 95,000 clones, about 88% found once; its top ten account for over 0.75%. The source material was unstimulated CD4+ T cells sorted from spleen or lymph node cells, sampled before transplant. The TCR sequence derives from a human donor who was the organ donor for an intestinal transplant. The chain is built from TRBV28 and TRBJ2-7, with D possibly TRBD1 on 6 matching bases. This CDR3 is CASTRSQGLGYEQYF. DNA for the CDR3: TGTGCCAGCACCCGATCCCAGGGGTTGGGCTACGAGCAGTACTTC.